The present entry profiles one TCR beta chain with its context. Its antigen is unknown. This entry comes from a study of radiation and T cells in renal cell carcinoma. Time point noted: blood 2 weeks post-SBRT. The treatment denotes: 15 Gy SBRT to primary tumor, nephrectomy 4 weeks later. After SBRT, blood was collected at 2 and 4 weeks, plus baseline. V was clipped by 2 bases and J by 2 bases, with 10 bases between them. Germline CDR1 is SGHNT and CDR2 is YYREEE (reference sequence). The CDR3 contains 15 residues. Sequenced by immunoSEQ multiplex PCR; TCRdb stores in-frame clones only, minus some. The profile shows 150,000 to 160,000 clones, roughly 86% of them singletons. Study-wide findings and caveats: From baseline, blood top tumor clonotypes peaked at 2 weeks post-radiation.

The J gene is TRBJ2-2, the V gene TRBV5-4; D unresolved. The receptor's source is a woman aged 45-65 years with renal cell carcinoma. Specimen: blood, collected from a patient whose treatment included radiotherapy and nephrectomy. CDR3 DNA sequence: TGTGCCAGCAGCTTATTTTTTCGCAACACCGGGGAGCTGTTTTTT. Its translation is CASSLFFRNTGELFF.